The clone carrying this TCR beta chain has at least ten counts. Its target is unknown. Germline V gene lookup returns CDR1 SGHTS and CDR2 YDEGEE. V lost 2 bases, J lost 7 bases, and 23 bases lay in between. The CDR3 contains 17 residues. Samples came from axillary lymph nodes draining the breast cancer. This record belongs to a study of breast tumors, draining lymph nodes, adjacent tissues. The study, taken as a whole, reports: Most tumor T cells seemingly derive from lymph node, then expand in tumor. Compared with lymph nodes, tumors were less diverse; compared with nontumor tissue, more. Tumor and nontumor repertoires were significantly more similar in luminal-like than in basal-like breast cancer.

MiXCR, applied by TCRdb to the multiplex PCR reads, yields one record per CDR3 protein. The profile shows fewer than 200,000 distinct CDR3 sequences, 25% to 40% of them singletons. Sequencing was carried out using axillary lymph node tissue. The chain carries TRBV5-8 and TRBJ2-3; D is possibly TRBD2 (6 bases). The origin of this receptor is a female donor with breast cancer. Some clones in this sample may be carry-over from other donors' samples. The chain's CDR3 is CASSLAPGLSSVNTQYF. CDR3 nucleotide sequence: TGTGCCAGCAGCTTAGCACCGGGACTGAGTTCGGTGAATACGCAGTATTTT.